Listed here are 21 T cell receptor beta chains from one sample, sequenced in a study of T cells in Graves' hyperthyroidism and ophthalmopathy. TCR beta CDR3 sequences were amplified from RNA transcripts. HTBI primers drove first-round RT-PCR of the TCR CDR3. TCRdb recomputed calls from the multiplex PCR reads with MiXCR, one row per CDR3 protein. The data show some 570,000 distinct CDR3 sequences, with more than 15% seen just once and approximately 15% held by the top ten. The source material was blood. The receptor set was obtained from a young woman with Graves' ophthalmopathy.

This clonotype appeared many times. CDR3 sequence (DNA): TGTGCCAGCAGCTTAGTGACAGGGAGCGATCAGCCCCAGCATTTT. Translated, it gives CASSLVTGSDQPQHF. V and J are TRBV11-2 and TRBJ1-5, with TRBD1 identical over 7 bases. The junction had 5 bases not matched to a gene; V was cut back by 1 base and J by 5 bases. CDR1 and CDR2 (germline): SGHAT, FQNNGV. The CDR3 covers 15 residues.

The chain recombines TRBV15 with TRBJ2-7; D unresolved. The CDR3 contains 15 residues. The germline V gene has CDR1 LNHNV and CDR2 YYDKDF (reference sequence). Trimming left V 0 bases short and J 1 base short, with 10 bases between. The CDR3 DNA is TGTGCCACCAGCAGAGACGCGGCGGCTTCCTACGAGCAGTACTTC. Translation: CATSRDAAASYEQYF. Supplemented by reference TRBV15 and TRBJ2-7, the full variable domain reads DAMVIQNPRYQVTQFGKPVTLSCSQTLNHNVMYWYQQKSSQAPKLLFHYYDKDFNNEADTPDNFQSRRPNTSFCFLDIRSPGLGDTAMYLCATSRDAAASYEQYFGPGTRLTVT.

The rearrangement links TRBV15 to TRBJ2-7; D is unclear. V gave up 3 bases and J gave up 6 bases, with 12 bases separating them. Germline CDR1 is LNHNV and CDR2 is YYDKDF (reference sequence). The CDR3 is 13 amino acids. CDR3 nucleotide sequence: TGTGCCACCAGCAGCATTAGGATGGCCGAGCAGTACTTC. It encodes CATSSIRMAEQYF.

This clonotype was counted a few times. V usage is TRBV12-3 or TRBV12-4 and J usage is TRBJ1-2; no clear D. The V end was cut by 6 bases, the J end by 5 bases, with 10 bases between. The length of the CDR3 is 12 residues. CDR3 bases: TGTGCCAGCAGAAATACGGGGTATGGCTACACCTTC. Translating it yields CASRNTGYGYTF.

The sample holds many counts of this clonotype. This chain uses TRBV7-2 with TRBJ2-1; TRBD2 matches at 13 bases. Germline CDR1 and CDR2: SGHTA and FQGNSA. The trim removed 5 bases at V and 7 bases at J, leaving 11 bases unmatched. The CDR3 runs 17 residues. CDR3 in amino acids: CASSEIRLAGGVNEQFF. DNA for the CDR3: TGTGCCAGCAGCGAAATTAGACTAGCGGGAGGCGTAAATGAGCAGTTCTTC.

There are many counts of this clonotype. The rearrangement links TRBV20-1 to TRBJ2-3, with TRBD2 matching 11 bases. The trim removed 6 bases at V and 4 bases at J, leaving 12 bases unmatched. Germline V lookup: CDR1 DFQATT, CDR2 SNEGSKA (reference sequence). This CDR3 has 16 residues. The CDR3 DNA reads as TGCAGTGCCTCCCCCGGGGGTAGCGGGAGGGCAGATACGCAGTATTTT. Its translation: CSASPGGSGRADTQYF.

This clonotype has a single count. The rearrangement uses TRBV3-1 and TRBJ2-7, with 12 bases fitting TRBD2. The germline V gene has CDR1 LGHDT and CDR2 YNNKEL (reference sequence). The CDR3 runs to 14 residues. Trimming removed 3 bases from V and 3 bases from J; junction bases left unmatched: 0. The CDR3 is CASSQGLAGYEQYF. In DNA form, the CDR3 reads TGTGCCAGCAGCCAGGGACTAGCGGGCTACGAGCAGTACTTC.

This clonotype has a single count. A junction end diverges from the germline sequence, so it may reflect a read error. The genes are TRBV28 and TRBJ2-7, with unresolved D. The CDR3 totals 13 residues. Germline V gives CDR1 MDHEN, CDR2 SYDVKM. The CDR3 here is CARSPWFPYEQYF. The CDR3 DNA reads TGTGCCCGCAGTCCATGGTTCCCCTACGAGCAGTACTTC.

This chain links TRBV4-2 with TRBJ2-7; unclear D gene. The CDR3 totals 16 residues. Deletions cut 0 bases from V and 3 bases from J, with 15 bases between. Germline assignment: CDR1 LGHNA and CDR2 YNFKEQ. The CDR3 DNA is TGTGCCAGCAGCCAAGATGGAGCAGACCGGCGCTACGAGCAGTACTTC. Protein sequence: CASSQDGADRRYEQYF.

This clonotype was found a few times. V is TRBV12-3 or TRBV12-4 and J is TRBJ2-1; D uncertain. The CDR3 sequence is 12 residues long. V was cut by 3 bases and J by 7 bases, with 7 bases left in between. This CDR3 is CASSFYSNEQFF. In DNA form, the CDR3 reads TGTGCCAGCAGTTTTTATAGTAATGAGCAGTTCTTC.

The chain couples TRBV5-6 to TRBJ2-5, with D unclear. This CDR3 has 14 amino acids. Between the trimmed V and J ends, which lost 3 bases and 1 base, there was a span of 10 bases. Germline V gene sequence: CDR1 SGHDT, CDR2 YYEEEE. The CDR3 nucleotides are TGTGCCAGCAGCTATCGGCATCTCCAAGAGACCCAGTACTTC. Translation gives CASSYRHLQETQYF.

The chain links TRBV5-1 to TRBJ2-1, with D maybe TRBD1 (6 bases). V dropped 8 bases and J dropped 1 base, with 22 bases sitting between them. There are 17 residues in the CDR3. Germline assignment: CDR1 SGHRS and CDR2 YFSETQ. The CDR3 loop is CASWSGTRGISYNEQFF. DNA for the CDR3: TGCGCCAGTTGGTCTGGGACAAGGGGGATATCCTACAATGAGCAGTTCTTC.

This clonotype was seen at least ten times. The rearrangement links TRBV5-6 to TRBJ2-1, with 12 nucleotides matching TRBD2. The germline V gene encodes CDR1 SGHDT and CDR2 YYEEEE. CDR3 length: 15 amino acids. J was trimmed by 8 bases and V by 4 bases; bases with no gene match: 7. The CDR3 DNA is TGTGCCAGCAGCCCCCGACTAGCGGGAGTTGATGAGCAGTTCTTC. Its protein is CASSPRLAGVDEQFF.

In this sample, this clonotype turned up a few times. The J gene is TRBJ2-1, the V gene TRBV12-5; 13 positions agree with TRBD2. The length of the CDR3 is 16 residues. V was pared by 0 bases and J by 8 bases, with 4 bases of the junction left unmatched. The germline gives CDR1 LGHNT, CDR2 FRNRAP. The CDR3 loop is CASGLVLAGGPYEQFF. CDR3 DNA sequence: TGTGCTAGTGGTTTGGTACTAGCGGGGGGGCCATATGAGCAGTTCTTC.

In this sample, this clonotype turned up a few times. The rearrangement links TRBV7-9 to TRBJ1-4; 8 bases are shared with TRBD1. This CDR3 has 16 amino acids. Germline V CDR1 and CDR2: SEHNR, FQNEAQ (reference sequence). Trimming took 3 bases from V and 8 from J; bases not matched to a gene: 11. The CDR3 reads CASSFASTGVYEKLFF. In DNA form, the CDR3 reads TGTGCCAGCAGCTTCGCCTCGACAGGGGTTTACGAAAAACTGTTTTTT.

At least ten counts were recorded for this clonotype. This sequence joins TRBV2 and TRBJ1-5, with 9 bases that match TRBD1. Germline V CDR1 and CDR2: SNHLY, FYNNEI. J was trimmed by 5 bases and V by 3 bases; bases with no gene match: 5. This CDR3 has 15 amino acids. The CDR3 DNA sequence: TGTGCCAGCAGTGAGAACAGGGGGCGTCATCAGCCCCAGCATTTT. It codes for CASSENRGRHQPQHF. Full variable domain (remainder filled in from reference TRBV2 and TRBJ1-5): EPEVTQTPSHQVTQMGQEVILRCVPISNHLYFYWYRQILGQKVEFLVSFYNNEISEKSEIFDDQFSVERPDGSNFTLKIRSTKLEDSAMYFCASSENRGRHQPQHFGDGTRLSIL.

This clonotype appeared many times. The V gene is TRBV30, the J gene TRBJ2-7; the match to TRBD2 covers 7 bases. The length of the CDR3 is 15 residues. J was trimmed by 0 bases and V by 0 bases; bases with no gene match: 5. Germline values: CDR1 GTSNPN, CDR2 SVGIG (reference sequence). The CDR3 DNA is TGTGCCTGGAGTGTATCAGCGGGGCGCTCCTACGAGCAGTACTTC. Protein product: CAWSVSAGRSYEQYF.

This clonotype was counted between two and nine times. The CDR3 sequence: CASSSMREWNEQFF. CDR3 coding DNA: TGTGCCAGCAGTTCCATGCGGGAGTGGAATGAGCAGTTCTTC. The chain recombines TRBV6-2 or TRBV6-3 with TRBJ2-1; 7 bases map to TRBD2. Per the germline V gene, CDR1 is MNHEY and CDR2 is SVGEGT. The trim removed 4 bases at V and 7 bases at J, leaving 7 bases unmatched. This CDR3 has 14 amino acids.

This clonotype was observed at least ten times. V and J are TRBV3-1 and TRBJ2-2; maybe TRBD1 (6 bases). Germline V gene data show CDR1 as LGHDT and CDR2 as YNNKEL (reference sequence). V dropped 6 bases and J dropped 5 bases, with 16 bases sitting between them. The CDR3 length is 15 residues. CDR3 amino acids: CASSKGRGRTGELFF. The DNA for the CDR3 is TGTGCCAGCAGTAAGGGCAGGGGACGGACCGGGGAGCTGTTTTTT. Full variable domain (missing parts from reference TRBV3-1 and TRBJ2-2): DTAVSQTPKYLVTQMGNDKSIKCEQNLGHDTMYWYKQDSKKFLKIMFSYNNKELIINETVPNRFSPKSPDKAHLNLHINSLELGDSAVYFCASSKGRGRTGELFFGEGSRLTVL.

This clonotype was seen ten or more times. The CDR3 reads CAWSSQRNEQFF. The CDR3 DNA is TGTGCCTGGAGTTCCCAAAGGAATGAGCAGTTCTTC. The J gene is TRBJ2-1, the V gene TRBV30; D ambiguous. The V gene lost 2 bases and the J gene lost 7 bases, with 9 bases spanning the gap. The germline V gene encodes CDR1 GTSNPN and CDR2 SVGIG (reference sequence). CDR3 length: 12 amino acids.

At least ten counts were recorded for this clonotype. The gene calls are TRBV18 and TRBJ1-1; D possibly corresponds to TRBD1 (5 bases). The V end was cut by 4 bases, the J end by 2 bases, with 8 bases between. The CDR3 loop spans 13 amino acids. CDR1 is KGHSH, CDR2 LQKENI, per germline. This CDR3 is CASSQGANTEAFF. The CDR3 DNA sequence: TGTGCCAGCTCACAAGGGGCAAACACTGAAGCTTTCTTT.